A selection of T cell receptor beta chains follows, all from one sample in a study of blood T cell repertoires in COVID-19. Repertoires were generated with immunoSEQ multiplex PCR, while TCRdb's copy carries only in-frame clones and drops some. The sample yields 200,000 or so clones, 83% seen once. The sample comprised peripheral blood. The origin of the receptors is a woman aged 40 to 50 with acute or convalescent COVID-19. Each CDR3 is given with its conserved first and last residue. Fields, in order: J gene, V gene, clone size, D gene, CDR3 protein, CDR3 DNA. D genes are given only for firm matches. The size entry is marked missing in some rows and otherwise reads once, few, many or a size class.

TRBJ1-5,TRBV7-9,-,TRBD1,CASSHRGSNQPQHF,TGTGCCAGCAGCCACAGGGGTAGCAATCAGCCCCAGCATTTT
TRBJ2-1,TRBV28,few,TRBD2,CASSFATSGVYEQFF,TGTGCCAGCAGTTTTGCGACTAGCGGGGTATATGAGCAGTTCTTC
TRBJ2-3,TRBV7-9,-,TRBD2,CASSLALERESFTDTQYF,TGTGCCAGCAGCTTAGCGCTGGAGCGGGAATCTTTCACAGATACGCAGTATTTT
TRBJ1-5,TRBV11-2,-,-,CASSLMGQSGQPQHF,TGTGCCAGCAGCTTAATGGGCCAGAGTGGCCAGCCCCAGCATTTT
TRBJ2-5,TRBV11-2,-,-,CASSLAGDSEETQYF,TGTGCCAGCAGCTTAGCAGGGGATTCTGAAGAGACCCAGTACTTC
TRBJ1-3,TRBV5-4,-,-,CASSLVGENTIYF,TGTGCCAGCAGCTTGGTCGGGGAAAACACCATATATTTT
TRBJ1-5,TRBV28,-,-,CASSWGFNQPQHF,TGTGCCAGCAGCTGGGGCTTCAATCAGCCCCAGCATTTT
TRBJ2-1,TRBV7-2,-,TRBD2,CASSGGVHNEQFF,TGTGCCAGCAGCGGGGGGGTTCACAATGAGCAGTTCTTC
TRBJ1-6,TRBV30,few,-,CAWSDRQSLALHF,TGTGCCTGGAGTGATAGACAGTCCCTTGCCCTCCACTTT
TRBJ2-2,TRBV7-9,-,-,CASGAFGRNTGELFF,TGTGCCAGCGGCGCATTTGGGAGGAACACCGGGGAGCTGTTTTTT
TRBJ2-1,TRBV15,-,TRBD2,CATSRDERELLYNEQFF,TGTGCCACCAGCAGAGATGAGCGGGAACTCCTTTACAATGAGCAGTTCTTC
TRBJ1-4,TRBV19,once,-,CASHEQGEKLFF,TGTGCCTCCCATGAACAGGGTGAAAAACTGTTTTTT
TRBJ1-6,TRBV7-9,-,TRBD1,CASSPTGGSPLHF,TGTGCCAGCAGCCCGACAGGGGGTTCACCCCTCCACTTT
TRBJ2-3,TRBV28,-,-,CATLPEAVSSTDTQYF,TGTGCCACCCTCCCCGAGGCGGTTTCTAGCACAGATACGCAGTATTTT
TRBJ2-5,TRBV2,-,-,CASSEGSYLYQETQYF,TGTGCCAGCAGTGAAGGTAGTTATCTGTACCAAGAGACCCAGTACTTC
TRBJ1-5,TRBV7-3,once,-,CASSLKGWHRGSRQPQHF,TGTGCCAGCAGCTTAAAGGGCTGGCACAGAGGGTCCAGGCAGCCCCAGCATTTT
TRBJ2-3,TRBV4-1,-,TRBD1,CASSHRDRGADTQYF,TGCGCCAGCAGCCACCGGGACAGGGGGGCAGATACGCAGTATTTT
TRBJ1-3,TRBV2,-,-,CASRMTTGPGNTIYF,TGTGCCAGCAGGATGACCACAGGGCCTGGAAACACCATATATTTT
TRBJ2-7,TRBV30,-,TRBD2,CAWRSASGRAGEQYF,TGTGCCTGGAGGTCGGCTAGCGGGAGGGCCGGCGAGCAGTACTTC
TRBJ1-2,TRBV7-3,once,-,CASSLGAGTVYGYTF,TGTGCCAGCAGCTTAGGGGCGGGAACCGTATATGGCTACACCTTC
TRBJ2-1,TRBV18,-,TRBD1,CASSQKQGSSYNEQFF,TGTGCCAGCTCACAGAAACAGGGGAGCTCCTACAATGAGCAGTTCTTC
TRBJ2-1,TRBV4-2,-,-,CASRPPLANEQFF,TGTGCCAGCAGGCCTCCCCTAGCGAATGAGCAGTTCTTC
TRBJ1-1,TRBV19,-,-,CASTNRGGTEAFF,TGTGCCAGTACGAACCGGGGGGGCACTGAAGCTTTCTTT
TRBJ2-3,TRBV15,-,TRBD2,CATSGGLAGGPGPQYF,TGTGCCACCAGCGGGGGACTAGCGGGAGGACCAGGTCCGCAGTATTTT
TRBJ1-4,TRBV30,-,-,CAWTYSGEKLFF,TGTGCCTGGACCTACAGTGGAGAAAAACTGTTTTTT
TRBJ2-5,TRBV6-5,-,TRBD2,CASGASGSIGETQYF,TGTGCCAGCGGAGCTAGCGGGAGCATAGGAGAGACCCAGTACTTC
TRBJ1-1,TRBV20-1,-,-,CSSLKYTEAFF,TGCAGTAGCCTAAAGTACACTGAAGCTTTCTTT
TRBJ1-5,TRBV5-6,-,-,CASSLGGGEPQHF,TGTGCCAGCAGCTTGGGGGGGGGCGAGCCCCAGCATTTT
TRBJ2-2,TRBV3-1/TRBV3-2,-,-,CASSYGTGELFF,TGTGCCAGCAGCTACGGGACCGGGGAGCTGTTTTTT
TRBJ1-1,TRBV4-1,-,-,CASSQVPRSTEAFF,TGCGCCAGCAGCCAAGTCCCTAGATCCACTGAAGCTTTCTTT
TRBJ2-2,TRBV18,once,-,CASSPGTGPGELFF,TGTGCCAGCTCGCCTGGTACTGGGCCCGGGGAGCTGTTTTTT
TRBJ2-5,TRBV5-1,-,TRBD2,CASSLGLAGETQYF,TGCGCCAGCAGCCTCGGACTAGCAGGGGAGACCCAGTACTTC
TRBJ1-1,TRBV5-1,-,-,CASSLGPQAQNTEAFF,TGCGCCAGCAGCTTGGGGCCACAGGCCCAGAACACTGAAGCTTTCTTT
TRBJ1-6,TRBV28,-,-,CASSLRGLDSPLHF,TGTGCCAGCAGTTTAAGGGGGTTGGATTCACCCCTCCACTTT
TRBJ1-1,TRBV28,-,-,CASSEVRGVAFF,TGTGCCAGCAGCGAGGTTCGGGGTGTAGCTTTCTTT
TRBJ1-2,TRBV9,-,TRBD1,CASSAGGYSNYGYTF,TGTGCCAGCAGCGCAGGGGGTTACTCTAACTATGGCTACACCTTC
TRBJ1-5,TRBV24-1,-,TRBD1,CATGTGEGLYSNQPQHF,TGTGCCACCGGGACAGGGGAAGGATTATATAGCAATCAGCCCCAGCATTTT
TRBJ2-1,TRBV28,-,TRBD2,CASSLWTSGGGPNEQFF,TGTGCCAGCAGTCTCTGGACTAGCGGGGGCGGACCAAATGAGCAGTTCTTC
TRBJ2-7,TRBV6-5,few,TRBD1,CASTSPGGQGEQYF,TGTGCCAGCACCTCTCCCGGGGGACAGGGCGAGCAGTACTTC
TRBJ2-1,TRBV5-1,few,TRBD2,CASSSWGSGDYNEQFF,TGCGCCAGCAGCTCTTGGGGTAGCGGGGATTACAATGAGCAGTTCTTC
TRBJ2-7,TRBV5-4,-,TRBD2,CASSTAGSSYEQYF,TGTGCCAGCAGCACAGCGGGAAGCTCCTACGAGCAGTACTTC
TRBJ2-5,TRBV2,-,TRBD2,CASSVYGGSQETQYF,TGTGCCAGCAGTGTCTACGGCGGGAGCCAAGAGACCCAGTACTTC
TRBJ2-1,TRBV19,few,-,CASSIPPLWYRTGYNEQFF,TGTGCCAGTAGTATACCCCCTTTGTGGTACAGGACCGGCTACAATGAGCAGTTCTTC
TRBJ1-1,TRBV5-1,-,-,CASRRGYMNTEAFF,TGCGCCAGCAGGAGAGGGTACATGAACACTGAAGCTTTCTTT
TRBJ1-2,TRBV19,-,TRBD1,CASSGQEEYGYTF,TGTGCCAGTAGCGGACAGGAAGAGTATGGCTACACCTTC
TRBJ2-5,TRBV6-5,-,TRBD1,CASSWDREGTQYF,TGTGCCAGCAGTTGGGACAGGGAGGGGACCCAGTACTTC
TRBJ2-5,TRBV11-3,-,TRBD2,CASSPGTSSQETQYF,TGTGCCAGCAGCCCCGGGACTAGTTCCCAAGAGACCCAGTACTTC
TRBJ2-7,TRBV3-1/TRBV3-2,-,-,CASSLRLGSRDASEQYF,TGTGCCAGCAGCCTCAGGCTGGGTTCGAGGGATGCAAGCGAGCAGTACTTC
TRBJ1-5,TRBV5-6,-,TRBD1,CASSRDRGWSQPQHF,TGTGCCAGCAGCCGGGACAGGGGATGGTCTCAGCCCCAGCATTTT
TRBJ2-3,TRBV24-1,-,-,CATSDWGEAWVDTQYF,TGTGCCACCAGTGATTGGGGAGAGGCCTGGGTGGATACGCAGTATTTT
TRBJ2-1,TRBV7-2,-,TRBD2,CASSLRLAGIFNEQFF,TGTGCCAGCAGCCTCAGACTAGCGGGGATCTTCAATGAGCAGTTCTTC
TRBJ1-5,TRBV19,-,-,CASSIRDFNQPQHF,TGTGCCAGTAGTATACGGGACTTCAATCAGCCCCAGCATTTT
TRBJ1-5,TRBV28,-,-,CASSLRQGIIQPQHF,TGTGCCAGCAGTTTGCGGCAGGGAATAATTCAGCCCCAGCATTTT
TRBJ2-5,TRBV24-1,-,-,CATSGSEETQYF,TGTGCCACCAGTGGTTCGGAGGAGACCCAGTACTTC